Given below is one T cell receptor beta chain in context. Its antigen remains undetermined. No per-base quality is available; no much larger clone lies one base away. For CDR1 and CDR2, the germline V gene lists MGHRA and YSYEKL. The CDR3 holds 16 amino acids from the cysteine to the phenylalanine. The only DNA kept is the CDR3, 48 bases in frame from the first base. V sheds 0 bases and J sheds 4 bases, leaving 14 bases between their ends. Library method: the immunoSEQ multiplex PCR assay. TCRdb retrieved this table from immuneACCESS and kept in-frame rearrangements only. Not all clones are present; in checked studies, unresolved V genes account for under half, and no reason is known for the remainder. This sample has 3,000 or so clones in its table, and around 85% of those were observed once. 9.8% of the sample rests with the top ten. Repertoires were sampled multiple times during chemoradiotherapy, which allowed clonal expansion in the tumor microenvironment to be followed.

The sample comes from a study of chemoradiotherapy in HPV16-positive cancers (dated by TCRdb to between 2020 and 2023). Study-wide context: Candidate HPV-specific T-cell clones and common TCR motifs were defined by functional T-cell assays performed on cells from a couple of HPV16-positive patients. Next, the candidate HPV-specific TCRs and motifs were followed in TCR repertoires from under 95 patients with HPV-related cancers. The study asked whether T-cell immunity to the HPV oncoproteins E6 and E7 changes during chemoradiotherapy and whether this immunity affects survival. What the study reported, not specific to this receptor: The functional definition of HPV-specific T cells came from only a couple of HPV16-positive patients, and the survival association was reported for HPV16-positive patients. Expansion of candidate HPV-specific clones and E7-related TCR motifs was observed in the tumor microenvironment during treatment, whereas no such expansion was observed for non-HPV-specific T cells. In HPV16-positive patients, expansion of HPV-responsive T cells during chemoradiotherapy was associated with improved recurrence-free survival.

This TCR was recovered from a human donor with HPV-associated anogenital cancer. Sequenced here: tumor tissue, sampled from a patient who underwent chemoradiotherapy. Rearrangement joined TRBV4-1 to TRBJ2-3; the D gene is possibly TRBD1 or TRBD2, with 5 bases matching each. The CDR3 reads CASSQDPLRGPDTQYF. The nucleotide sequence reads as follows: TGCGCCAGCAGCCAAGATCCTCTTCGGGGCCCAGATACGCAGTATTTT.